This T cell receptor (beta chain) was observed in a study of T cells in Graves' hyperthyroidism and ophthalmopathy. Authors of the study amplified TCR beta CDR3 regions from RNA transcripts. With the HTBI primer set, the TCR CDR3 went through a first round of RT-PCR. Using its own MiXCR run on the multiplex PCR reads, TCRdb lists one record per CDR3 protein. This table holds 600,000 to 650,000 distinct CDR3 sequences, about 20% found once. This clonotype was detected only a few times. Its antigen remains unknown. The germline V gene encodes CDR1 MNHNS and CDR2 SASEGT. Trimming took off 1 base at V and 10 bases at J, with 5 bases between the two ends. The CDR3 has 12 amino acids. Study conclusions and caveats: The model identified upcoming ophthalmopathy a median about 6.5 months ahead of onset.

J is TRBJ1-6 and V is TRBV6-1; D is unresolved. This sequence was found in a man aged 30-40 years with Graves' ophthalmopathy. The sequenced material came from blood. In DNA form, the CDR3 reads TGTGCCAGCAGTGAAGTGGGATCACCCCTCCACTTT. This translates into CASSEVGSPLHF.